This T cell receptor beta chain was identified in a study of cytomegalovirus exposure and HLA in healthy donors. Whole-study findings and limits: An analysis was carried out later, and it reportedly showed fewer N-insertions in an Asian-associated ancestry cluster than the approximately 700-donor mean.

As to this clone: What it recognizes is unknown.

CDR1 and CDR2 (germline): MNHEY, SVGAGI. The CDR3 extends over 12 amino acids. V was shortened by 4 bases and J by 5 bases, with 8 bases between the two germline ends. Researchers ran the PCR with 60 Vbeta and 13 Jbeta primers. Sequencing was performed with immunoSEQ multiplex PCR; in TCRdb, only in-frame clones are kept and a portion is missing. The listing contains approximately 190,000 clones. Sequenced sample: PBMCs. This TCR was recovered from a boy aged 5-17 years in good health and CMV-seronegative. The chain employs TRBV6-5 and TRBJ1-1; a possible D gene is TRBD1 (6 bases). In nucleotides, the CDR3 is TGTGCCAGCAGTTTGAGGGGGACTGAAGCTTTCTTT. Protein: CASSLRGTEAFF.